This T cell receptor beta chain appears in the sequencing data of a study of cytomegalovirus exposure and HLA in healthy donors. Germline CDR1 is LNHNV and CDR2 is YYDKDF (reference sequence). The CDR3 length is 20 residues. The junction had 16 bases not matched to a gene; V was cut back by 1 base and J by 0 bases. Primers included in the PCR were 60 Vbeta and 13 Jbeta primers. Profiled with immunoSEQ multiplex PCR; TCRdb holds only in-frame clones, not every one. Of around 190,000 clones in the sample, around 83% were seen once. Only a few counts were recorded for this clone. Sequencing input: PBMCs. The gene calls are TRBV15 and TRBJ2-3; 7 bases match TRBD2. The clonotype was recovered from a woman aged 40 to 50 in good health and CMV-seronegative. CDR3 region: CATSRVGGWASGSSTDTQYF. CDR3 nucleotide sequence: TGTGCCACCAGCAGAGTAGGCGGTTGGGCTAGCGGTTCTAGCACAGATACGCAGTATTTT.